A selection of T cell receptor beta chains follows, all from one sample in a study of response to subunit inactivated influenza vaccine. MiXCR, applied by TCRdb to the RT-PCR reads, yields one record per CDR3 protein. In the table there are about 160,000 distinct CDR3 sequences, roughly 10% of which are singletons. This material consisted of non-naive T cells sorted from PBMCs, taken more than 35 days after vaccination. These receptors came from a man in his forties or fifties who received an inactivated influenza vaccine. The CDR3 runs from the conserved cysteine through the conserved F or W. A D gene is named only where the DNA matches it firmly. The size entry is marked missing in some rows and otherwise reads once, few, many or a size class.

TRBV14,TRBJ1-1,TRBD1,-,CASSQPQGAWTEAFF,TGTGCCAGCAGCCAGCCTCAGGGGGCGTGGACTGAAGCTTTCTTT
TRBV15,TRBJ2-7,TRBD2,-,CATRREKFGLEDNEQYF,TGTGCCACCAGACGAGAGAAATTTGGACTAGAAGATAACGAGCAGTACTTC
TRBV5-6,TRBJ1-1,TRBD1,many,CASSYRDRGPEAFF,TGTGCCAGCAGCTACCGGGACAGGGGTCCTGAAGCTTTCTTT
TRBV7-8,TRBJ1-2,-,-,CASSLTKGGYTF,TGTGCCAGCAGTCTCACAAAGGGTGGCTACACCTTC
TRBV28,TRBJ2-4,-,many,CASSPSLGLAKNIQYF,TGTGCCAGCAGTCCCTCATTGGGGTTAGCCAAAAACATTCAGTACTTC
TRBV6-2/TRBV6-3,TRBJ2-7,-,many,CASSYYSYEQYF,TGTGCCAGCAGTTACTACTCCTACGAGCAGTACTTC
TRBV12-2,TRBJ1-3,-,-,CASRFGPGVSGNTIYF,TGTGCAAGTCGCTTCGGTCCAGGCGTCTCTGGAAACACCATATATTTT
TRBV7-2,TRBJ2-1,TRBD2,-,CASSALAGGNNEQFF,TGTGCCAGCAGCGCCCTAGCGGGAGGTAACAATGAGCAGTTCTTC
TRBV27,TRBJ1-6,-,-,CASSRYLDFSNSPLHF,TGTGCCAGCAGCCGATACTTGGACTTTTCAAATTCACCCCTCCACTTT
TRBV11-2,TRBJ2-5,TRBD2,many,CASSSDWTSGAYSKTQYF,TGTGCCAGCAGCTCCGACTGGACTAGCGGGGCTTACTCGAAGACCCAGTACTTC
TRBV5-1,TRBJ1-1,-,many,CASSLEGATEAFF,TGCGCCAGCAGCCTGGAAGGGGCCACTGAAGCTTTCTTT
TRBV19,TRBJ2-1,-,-,CASSIQSHEQFF,TGTGCCAGTAGTATACAGTCGCATGAGCAGTTCTTC
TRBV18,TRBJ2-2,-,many,CASSEGDQYTGELFF,TGTGCCAGCTCAGAAGGGGATCAGTACACCGGGGAGCTGTTTTTT
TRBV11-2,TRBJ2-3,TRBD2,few,CASSPAGLAGRGGITDTQYF,TGTGCCAGCAGCCCGGCGGGACTAGCGGGCCGAGGTGGCATCACAGATACGCAGTATTTT
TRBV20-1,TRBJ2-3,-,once,CSGLGVTDTQYF,TGCAGTGGTTTGGGTGTCACAGATACGCAGTATTTT
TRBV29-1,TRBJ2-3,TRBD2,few,CSVPPGLAGARNTDTQYF,TGCAGCGTCCCCCCCGGACTAGCGGGGGCCCGGAACACAGATACGCAGTATTTT
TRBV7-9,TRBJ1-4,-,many,CASSLNTYEKLFF,TGTGCCAGCAGCTTAAATACTTATGAAAAACTGTTTTTT
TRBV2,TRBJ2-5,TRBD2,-,CASSELAGSPGETQYF,TGTGCCAGCAGTGAATTAGCGGGATCCCCAGGAGAGACCCAGTACTTC
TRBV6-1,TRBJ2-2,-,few,CASTLGLNYFGELFF,TGTGCCAGCACCCTAGGGCTAAACTATTTTGGGGAGCTGTTTTTT
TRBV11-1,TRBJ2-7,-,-,CASSLVYGFGSEQYF,TGTGCCAGCAGCTTAGTATACGGTTTTGGAAGCGAGCAGTACTTC